The 19 T cell receptor beta chains below were found in one sample sequenced in a study of T cells in Graves' hyperthyroidism and ophthalmopathy. Amplification of TCR beta CDR3 regions used RNA as the template. RT-PCR in the first round (using the HTBI primer set) targeted the TCR CDR3. MiXCR, run by TCRdb on the multiplex PCR reads, gives a single entry per CDR3 protein. The top ten hold 50% to 65% of the sample, which has fewer than 350,000 distinct CDR3 sequences, approximately 22% seen once. The sample was blood. The receptors come from a woman aged 50 to 60 with Graves' hyperthyroidism.

This clonotype occurred a few times. A read error is possible here, since a much larger clone lies one base away. The rearrangement uses TRBV28 and TRBJ1-1; tentative D call: TRBD1 (6 bases). Germline loops: CDR1 MDHEN, CDR2 SYDVKM. The CDR3 contains 13 residues. V lost 6 bases and J 6 bases, leaving 14 bases between the germline ends. Here the CDR3 DNA reads TGTGCCAGCAGGGAGGCGGGGGGCGCTGAAGCTTTCTTT. Protein sequence: CASREAGGAEAFF.

This chain uses TRBV13 with TRBJ2-6; tentatively, D is TRBD1 (5 bases). Germline V gene data show CDR1 as PRHDT and CDR2 as FYEKMQ (reference sequence). The CDR3 totals 17 residues. V was shortened by 0 bases and J by 0 bases, with 9 bases between the two germline ends. For the CDR3, the DNA is TGTGCCAGCAGCTTAGGGACAGTGAACTCTGGGGCCAACGTCCTGACTTTC. This sequence encodes CASSLGTVNSGANVLTF.

Details on this clonotype: It may be a read error: a sequence one base away is much more abundant. The rearrangement links TRBV7-9 to TRBJ2-1; D possibly uses TRBD1 or TRBD2 (5 bases each). This CDR3 spans 14 amino acids. Germline V gene data show CDR1 as SEHNR and CDR2 as FQNEAQ (reference sequence). Trimming removed 6 bases from V and 10 bases from J, with 19 bases in between. This CDR3 reads CASRPPGRSYEQFF. DNA for the CDR3: TGTGCCAGCAGACCTCCGGGACGGAGTTACGAGCAGTTCTTC.

This clonotype came up many times. J is TRBJ1-6 and V is TRBV2; TRBD1 matches at 9 bases. The CDR3 length is 15 residues. V lost 3 bases, J lost 11 bases, and 8 bases stayed unmatched. CDR1 and CDR2 (germline): SNHLY, FYNNEI. This chain's CDR3 is CASSDRGQGGTPLHF. The CDR3 DNA reads as TGTGCCAGCAGTGACCGGGGACAGGGCGGCACACCCCTCCACTTT.

Regarding this clonotype: A read error is possible here, since a much larger clone lies one base away. The J gene is TRBJ1-5, the V gene TRBV5-8, with 11 positions matching TRBD1. Germline V gives CDR1 SGHTS, CDR2 YDEGEE. The trim removed 3 bases at V and 9 bases at J, leaving 8 bases unmatched. CDR3 length: 15 residues. The CDR3 nucleotides read TGTGCCAGCAGCTGGGGGACAGGGGGTGATCGGCCCCAGCATTTT. Translating gives CASSWGTGGDRPQHF.

The chain has TRBV30 and TRBJ1-4; the D is unclear. The CDR3 totals 13 residues. Per the germline V gene, CDR1 is GTSNPN and CDR2 is SVGIG (reference sequence). Trimming stripped 8 bases from V and 4 bases from J, with 14 bases between. In DNA, the CDR3 is TGTGCCCTATCGTCAGGATTTAATGAAAAACTGTTTTTT. Amino acid sequence: CALSSGFNEKLFF.

This clonotype has a count of ten or more. CDR3 protein: CSGAGLSYEQYF. The CDR3 DNA sequence: TGCAGTGGGGCAGGGCTTTCCTACGAGCAGTACTTC. This chain joins TRBV20-1 and TRBJ2-7; TRBD1 might be the D (5 bases). CDR3 length: 12 amino acids. Germline V gene sequence: CDR1 DFQATT, CDR2 SNEGSKA (reference sequence). With 7 bases removed from V and 1 base from J, the gap between germline ends came to 11 bases.

Details on this clonotype: This may stem from a read error, because a much larger clone lies one nucleotide away. In this CDR3 the conserved last residue, phenylalanine or tryptophan, is missing, so a read error is likely. The genes are TRBV5-1 and TRBJ1-4; D is unclear. Trimming removed 0 bases from V and 3 bases from J, with 9 bases in between. The CDR3 covers 15 residues. Germline CDR1 is SGHRS and CDR2 is YFSETQ. CDR3 residues: CASSLALGSNEKLFL. CDR3 nucleotides: TGCGCCAGCAGCTTGGCCCTGGGATCTAATGAAAAACTGTTTCTT.

J is TRBJ2-7 and V is TRBV11-1; D gene ambiguous. The CDR3 covers 13 residues. Looked up from germline, CDR1 is SGHAT and CDR2 is FQDESV (reference sequence). The V gene lost 1 base and the J gene lost 2 bases, with 6 bases spanning the gap. Here the CDR3 DNA reads TGTGCCAGCAGCTTAGTACAAGCCTACGAGCAGTACTTC. This gives the protein CASSLVQAYEQYF.

The count of this clonotype is one. The chain couples TRBV30 to TRBJ2-2; TRBD1 matches 8 bases. With 1 base clipped from V and 4 bases from J, the junction kept 2 bases outside the gene matches. The CDR3 length is 14 residues. The germline V gene has CDR1 GTSNPN and CDR2 SVGIG (reference sequence). The CDR3 coding sequence is TGTGCCTGGAGTGAGACAGGGGTCACCGGGGAGCTGTTTTTT. This translates into CAWSETGVTGELFF. Together with reference TRBV30 and TRBJ2-2, the CDR3 gives the full variable domain: SQTIHQWPATLVQPVGSPLSLECTVEGTSNPNLYWYRQAAGRGLQLLFYSVGIGQISSEVPQNLSASRPQDRQFILSSKKLLLSDSGFYLCAWSETGVTGELFFGEGSRLTVL.

In the case of this clonotype: This sequence may be a read error, since a much larger clone differs from it by one base. The chain joins TRBV30 to TRBJ1-5; D gene unclear. Germline lookup yields CDR1 GTSNPN and CDR2 SVGIG (reference sequence). This CDR3 comprises 13 residues. As DNA, the CDR3 is TGTGCCTATTCGAGAGGCGACAATCGGCCCCAGCATTTT. It codes for CAYSRGDNRPQHF. Based on the CDR3 plus reference TRBV30 and TRBJ1-5, the full variable domain is SQTIHQWPATLVQPVGSPLSLECTVEGTSNPNLYWYRQAAGRGLQLLFYSVGIGQISSEVPQNLSASRPQDRQFILSSKKLLLSDSGFYLCAYSRGDNRPQHFGDGTRLSIL.

This clonotype has only a few counts. The CDR3 DNA reads TGCAGCGCCAAGGGACTAGCGGGGGCCGGCCCCGGGGAGCTGTTTTTT. This gives the protein CSAKGLAGAGPGELFF. The chain employs TRBV29-1 and TRBJ2-2; 14 nucleotides agree with TRBD2. This CDR3 comprises 16 residues. With V trimmed by 7 bases and J by 6 bases, 10 bases remained unmatched. Germline V gene lookup returns CDR1 SQVTM and CDR2 ANQGSEA.

The chain carries TRBV5-1 and TRBJ2-1; 13 positions match TRBD2. J gave up 4 bases and V 4 bases, and 8 bases lay outside the gene matches. This CDR3 has 17 residues. Germline V CDR1 and CDR2: SGHRS, YFSETQ. CDR3 sequence reads: CASSLRTSGSRYNEQFF. For the CDR3, the DNA is TGCGCCAGCAGCCTCCGGACTAGCGGGAGTCGGTACAATGAGCAGTTCTTC.

This clonotype was counted between two and nine times. The chain uses TRBV6-1 and TRBJ1-2; tentative D call: TRBD1 (5 bases). The germline V and J ends were trimmed by 6 bases and 7 bases, with 15 bases remaining between them. The CDR3 covers 13 residues. CDR1 is MNHNS and CDR2 is SASEGT in the germline V gene. The CDR3, as DNA: TGTGCCAGCAGCGGGGGAGCTTCCCCTGGCTACACCTTC. This sequence encodes CASSGGASPGYTF.

This clonotype was observed many times. The rearrangement links TRBV5-1 to TRBJ2-7; 9 bases fit TRBD2. This CDR3 contains 15 residues. Germline-derived CDR1 and CDR2 are SGHRS and YFSETQ. Trimming cost V 5 bases and J 3 bases; bases outside gene matches: 9. DNA of the CDR3: TGCGCCAGCAGTTCCGGGCTAGCGGGGATCTACGAGCAGTACTTC. It codes for CASSSGLAGIYEQYF.

The sample holds many counts of this clonotype. This CDR3 reads CASSVAGEETQYF. CDR3 DNA sequence: TGTGCCAGCAGCGTAGCGGGGGAAGAGACCCAGTACTTC. The rearrangement links TRBV9 to TRBJ2-5, with a possible D match to TRBD2 (6 bases). Trimming stripped 0 bases from V and 3 bases from J, with 6 bases between. The CDR3 runs to 13 residues. The germline V gene has CDR1 SGDLS and CDR2 YYNGEE.

Only a few counts were recorded for this clonotype. The chain combines TRBV5-1 with TRBJ2-7; D may be TRBD1 or TRBD2 (5 bases each). The germline V and J ends were trimmed by 5 bases and 7 bases, with 19 bases remaining between them. Germline V gene lookup returns CDR1 SGHRS and CDR2 YFSETQ. This CDR3 has 14 residues. CDR3 DNA: TGCGCCAGCAGACCCGGGACCAACCTAGGGGAGCAGTACTTC. Protein: CASRPGTNLGEQYF. Full variable domain (missing parts from reference TRBV5-1 and TRBJ2-7): KAGVTQTPRYLIKTRGQQVTLSCSPISGHRSVSWYQQTPGQGLQFLFEYFSETQRNKGNFPGRFSGRQFSNSRSEMNVSTLELGDSALYLCASRPGTNLGEQYFGPGTRLTVT.

This clonotype was seen a few times. A clone one base away is much larger, so this may be a read error. Since no conserved phenylalanine or tryptophan closes the CDR3, a read error is the likely cause. The chain uses TRBV2 and TRBJ2-7, with no clear D. Germline values: CDR1 SNHLY, CDR2 FYNNEI. The ends were cut back, 8 bases at V and 0 bases at J, with 17 bases in the middle. This CDR3 spans 15 amino acids. CDR3 in DNA: TGTGCCAGCGGAGAATCCGAAGTAAGCTCCTACGAGCAGTACTCC. Translating it yields CASGESEVSSYEQYS.

This clonotype has at least ten counts. The chain is built from TRBV11-2 and TRBJ1-2; D is possibly TRBD1 (5 bases). The ends were cut back, 3 bases at V and 7 bases at J, with 12 bases in the middle. The germline V gene has CDR1 SGHAT and CDR2 FQNNGV. The CDR3 has 13 amino acids. In DNA, the CDR3 is TGTGCCAGCAGCTTGAACCAGGGAGTTGGCTACACCTTC. As protein: CASSLNQGVGYTF.